These 9 T cell receptor beta chains originate from one sample sequenced in a study of blood T cell repertoires in COVID-19. The protocol was immunoSEQ multiplex PCR, while the TCRdb copy is restricted to in-frame clones and leaves out a portion. The data show about 480,000 clones, roughly 88% seen once. Sequencing input: PBMCs or T cells enriched from blood (not recorded which). Receptors were obtained from a woman aged 35 to 49 who had recovered from COVID-19.

The CDR3 loop reads CASSPGGLAGSYEQYF. The CDR3 region has the DNA TGTGCCAGCAGCCCTGGGGGACTAGCGGGAAGCTACGAGCAGTACTTC. The chain joins TRBV7-9 to TRBJ2-7, with 13 positions matching TRBD2. This CDR3 comprises 16 residues. The germline gives CDR1 SEHNR, CDR2 FQNEAQ (reference sequence). Trimming cost V 5 bases and J 3 bases; bases outside gene matches: 7.

This clone was picked up one time. The chain is built from TRBV7-7 and TRBJ2-3; the D is unclear. Deletions cut 1 base from V and 2 bases from J, with 10 bases between. Germline CDR1 reads SSHAT; CDR2 reads FNYEAQ (reference sequence). The CDR3 loop spans 15 amino acids. The CDR3 loop reads CASSLGHSFTDTQYF. For the CDR3, the DNA is TGTGCCAGCAGCTTAGGCCACAGCTTCACAGATACGCAGTATTTT.

The chain joins TRBV30 to TRBJ1-2; D not certain. This CDR3 comprises 13 residues. V lost 2 bases, J lost 5 bases, and 12 bases lay in between. The germline V gene encodes CDR1 GTSNPN and CDR2 SVGIG (reference sequence). The CDR3 sequence: CAWSLMFGYGYTF. The CDR3 coding sequence is TGTGCCTGGAGTTTAATGTTCGGGTATGGCTACACCTTC.

The chain links TRBV13 to TRBJ2-7, with no clear D. V was cut by 0 bases and J by 1 base, with 7 bases left in between. CDR1 and CDR2 (germline): PRHDT, FYEKMQ (reference sequence). There are 14 residues in the CDR3. Here the CDR3 DNA reads TGTGCCAGCAGCTTAGGCACTATATCCTACGAGCAGTACTTC. Residues: CASSLGTISYEQYF.

V and J are TRBV5-1 and TRBJ1-3, with D possibly matching TRBD1 (5 bases). V lost 0 bases and J 0 bases, leaving 16 bases between the germline ends. Germline CDR1 and CDR2: SGHRS and YFSETQ. The CDR3 covers 18 residues. The CDR3 is CASSLAGDFGGSGNTIYF. The DNA of the CDR3 is TGCGCCAGCAGCTTGGCCGGGGACTTTGGCGGCTCTGGAAACACCATATATTTT. Together with reference TRBV5-1 and TRBJ1-3, the CDR3 gives the full variable domain: KAGVTQTPRYLIKTRGQQVTLSCSPISGHRSVSWYQQTPGQGLQFLFEYFSETQRNKGNFPGRFSGRQFSNSRSEMNVSTLELGDSALYLCASSLAGDFGGSGNTIYFGEGSWLTVV.

As concerns this clone: A junction boundary mismatches the germline segment, possibly from a read error. The chain joins TRBV29-1 to TRBJ2-3, with a tentative D call TRBD2 (7 bases). There are 17 residues in the CDR3. CDR1 is SQVTM and CDR2 is ANQGSEA in the germline V gene. The CDR3 spells CSAERVFGGPITDTQYF. The CDR3 region has the DNA TGCAGCGCTGAAAGGGTTTTCGGGGGGCCTATCACAGATACGCAGTATTTT.

This clone was detected once. As DNA, the CDR3 is TGCGCCAGCTACCCTAGCGGGAACTTTGGCGGGGAGCTGTTTTTT. Protein: CASYPSGNFGGELFF. The V call is TRBV5-1, the J call TRBJ2-2; 9 positions match TRBD2. The CDR3 totals 15 residues. The V segment lost 7 bases and the J segment 7 bases; nucleotides outside the gene matches: 11. Germline assignment: CDR1 SGHRS and CDR2 YFSETQ.

The chain carries TRBV7-9 and TRBJ2-5; 13 bases agree with TRBD2. V gave up 8 bases and J gave up 4 bases; unmatched junction bases: 10. This CDR3 comprises 16 residues. CDR1 and CDR2 from the germline V gene are SEHNR and FQNEAQ (reference sequence). The CDR3 nucleotides read TGTGCCAGCGCCGGGATACTAGCGGGAGGGGTAGAGACCCAGTACTTC. Protein: CASAGILAGGVETQYF.

The chain uses TRBV12-3 or TRBV12-4 and TRBJ1-2; D perhaps matches TRBD1 (5 bases). This CDR3 comprises 13 residues. V lost 2 bases and J lost 6, with 10 bases in between. This CDR3 is CASSLRAGNGYTF. CDR3 nucleotides: TGTGCCAGCAGTTTACGGGCAGGGAATGGCTACACCTTC.